These 30 T cell receptor beta chains share one sample of origin, sequenced in a study of radiotherapy plus CTLA-4 blockade in lung cancer. Using immunoSEQ multiplex PCR, the repertoire was profiled, and TCRdb retains in-frame clones only, with some absent. The sample has 89,000 or so clones, approximately 85% seen once. The sample here was peripheral blood, taken from a patient treated with radiotherapy plus ipilimumab. Source of these receptors: a human donor with non-small cell lung cancer who had a partial response to radiotherapy plus ipilimumab.

J is TRBJ1-2 and V is TRBV7-9, with TRBD1 matching over 7 bases. Per the germline V gene, CDR1 is SEHNR and CDR2 is FQNEAQ (reference sequence). The CDR3 totals 14 residues. V gave up 3 bases and J gave up 6 bases; unmatched junction bases: 7. In nucleotides, the CDR3 is TGTGCCAGCAGCTTTACTACAGGGGTCGATGGCTACACCTTC. This codes for CASSFTTGVDGYTF. The variable domain in full, with the rest retrieved from reference TRBV7-9 and TRBJ1-2, is DTGVSQNPRHKITKRGQNVTFRCDPISEHNRLYWYRQTLGQGPEFLTYFQNEAQLEKSRLLSDRFSAERPKGSFSTLEIQRTEQGDSAMYLCASSFTTGVDGYTFGSGTRLTVV.

Only a few counts were recorded for this clone. The V gene is TRBV7-6, the J gene TRBJ2-1; 10 bases align to TRBD2. V gave up 7 bases and J gave up 6 bases; unmatched junction bases: 12. The CDR3 is 16 residues long. Germline assignment: CDR1 SGHVS and CDR2 FNYEAQ. CDR3 nucleotide sequence: TGTGCCAGCACCCCCGGACTCAGCGGGAGGGCCAATGAGCAGTTCTTC. It translates to CASTPGLSGRANEQFF. Combining the CDR3 with reference TRBV7-6 and TRBJ2-1 gives the whole variable domain GAGVSQSPRYKVTKRGQDVALRCDPISGHVSLYWYRQALGQGPEFLTYFNYEAQQDKSGLPNDRFSAERPEGSISTLTIQRTEQRDSAMYRCASTPGLSGRANEQFFGPGTRLTVL.

V and J are TRBV5-4 and TRBJ2-7, with D perhaps matching TRBD1 (5 bases). V was pared by 5 bases and J by 1 base, with 10 bases between. Per germline, CDR1 SGHNT and CDR2 YYREEE (reference sequence). The CDR3 totals 13 residues. The CDR3 region is CASRQDSSYEQYF. In nucleotides, the CDR3 is TGTGCCAGCAGACAAGACAGTTCCTACGAGCAGTACTTC.

In nucleotides, the CDR3 is TGTGCCTGGAGCTACCCCGACAGGGACTGGACTGAAGCTTTCTTT. Protein: CAWSYPDRDWTEAFF. V usage is TRBV30 and J usage is TRBJ1-1, with 7 positions matching TRBD1. The ends lost 3 bases at V and 5 bases at J; junction bases unmatched: 12. This CDR3 region has 15 residues. Germline CDR1 and CDR2: GTSNPN and SVGIG (reference sequence). Complete variable domain (other parts from reference TRBV30 and TRBJ1-1): SQTIHQWPATLVQPVGSPLSLECTVEGTSNPNLYWYRQAAGRGLQLLFYSVGIGQISSEVPQNLSASRPQDRQFILSSKKLLLSDSGFYLCAWSYPDRDWTEAFFGQGTRLTVV.

The chain carries TRBV19 and TRBJ2-7; possible D gene TRBD2, 6 bases. Looked up from germline, CDR1 is LNHDA and CDR2 is SQIVND (reference sequence). The V end lost 6 bases, the J end lost 0 bases, and 9 bases lay between the germline ends. The CDR3 contains 13 residues. CDR3: CASRKRASYEQYF. CDR3 coding DNA: TGTGCCAGTAGAAAGCGGGCCTCCTACGAGCAGTACTTC.

V is TRBV7-7 and J is TRBJ2-1, with 10 bases matching TRBD2. The V and J ends lost 2 bases and 8 bases, in that order; junction bases with no gene match: 6. From germline, CDR1 is SSHAT and CDR2 FNYEAQ (reference sequence). The CDR3 spans 15 residues. The CDR3 region has the DNA TGTGCCAGCAGCTTAAGACTAGCGGGTAGAGATGAGCAGTTCTTC. It is translated as CASSLRLAGRDEQFF.

The V and J genes are TRBV21-1 and TRBJ2-5; the table calls TRBD1, which could not be checked here. TRBV21-1 is noted as a pseudogene. The CDR3 is 18 residues long. The CDR3 sequence is CASSKKGSRDRGCETQYF. The CDR3 region has the DNA TGTGCCAGCAGCAAAAAGGGTAGCCGGGACAGGGGTTGCGAGACCCAGTACTTC.

In the case of this clone: This same CDR3 is encoded by further DNA sequences in the sample. The CDR3: CAPSSTGRADTPGNTIYF. In nucleotides, the CDR3 is TGTGCCCCTAGTAGCACCGGAAGAGCAGATACTCCCGGAAACACCATATATTTT. This chain uses TRBV6-4 with TRBJ1-3; D is ambiguous. The length of the CDR3 is 18 residues. The V end lost 11 bases, the J end lost 4 bases, and 30 bases lay between the germline ends. Germline CDR1 is MRHNA and CDR2 is SNTAGT.

This chain uses TRBV7-9 with TRBJ1-2; 7 bases agree with TRBD1. This CDR3 has 13 amino acids. V dropped 8 bases and J dropped 3; count of bases not matched to a gene: 6. CDR1 and CDR2 (germline): SEHNR, FQNEAQ (reference sequence). Here the CDR3 reads CASGQETYYGYTF. In nucleotides, the CDR3 is TGTGCCAGCGGACAGGAAACTTACTATGGCTACACCTTC. Supplemented by reference TRBV7-9 and TRBJ1-2, the full variable domain reads DTGVSQNPRHKITKRGQNVTFRCDPISEHNRLYWYRQTLGQGPEFLTYFQNEAQLEKSRLLSDRFSAERPKGSFSTLEIQRTEQGDSAMYLCASGQETYYGYTFGSGTRLTVV.

The rearrangement uses TRBV19 and TRBJ2-4; 9 positions agree with TRBD2. The CDR3 loop spans 14 amino acids. Per the germline V gene, CDR1 is LNHDA and CDR2 is SQIVND (reference sequence). V trimming: 7 bases; J trimming: 6 bases; junction bases outside the gene matches: 7. DNA of the CDR3: TGTGCCAGTATCCCGACTAGCGGAAGAAACATTCAGTACTTC. It codes for CASIPTSGRNIQYF.

Here the CDR3 reads CASSRNSIQETQYF. CDR3 DNA: TGTGCCAGCAGTCGAAACTCGATCCAAGAGACCCAGTACTTC. V is TRBV7-6 and J is TRBJ2-5; unclear D gene. CDR3 length: 14 residues. V was pared by 6 bases and J by 1 base, with 12 bases between. The germline V gene has CDR1 SGHVS and CDR2 FNYEAQ.

This chain links TRBV5-8 with TRBJ1-4, with 10 bases matching TRBD1. This CDR3 has 14 residues. Germline CDR1 SGHTS, CDR2 YDEGEE. J lost 8 bases, V lost 3 bases, and 4 bases had no gene match. The CDR3 coding sequence is TGTGCCAGCAGCTCCGGGACAGGGGTAGAAAAACTGTTTTTT. Its translation is CASSSGTGVEKLFF.

This chain uses TRBV6-5 with TRBJ2-7, with a weak D call TRBD2 (6 bases). CDR1 is MNHEY, CDR2 SVGAGI, per germline. The CDR3 consists of 15 residues. Trimming stripped 6 bases from V and 1 base from J, with 16 bases between. The CDR3 reads CASSRALSGSYEQYF. In DNA, the CDR3 is TGTGCCAGCAGCAGGGCCCTAAGCGGGTCCTACGAGCAGTACTTC.

The V and J genes are TRBV7-9 and TRBJ1-2; 7 bases match TRBD1. The CDR3 totals 15 residues. The ends lost 1 base at V and 12 bases at J; junction bases unmatched: 14. The germline V gene encodes CDR1 SEHNR and CDR2 FQNEAQ (reference sequence). CDR3 amino acids: CASSLGGDRGSLHTF. The DNA for the CDR3 is TGTGCCAGCAGCTTAGGGGGGGACAGAGGATCATTGCACACCTTC.

Only a few counts were recorded for this clone. The identical CDR3 is also encoded by other nucleotide sequences in the sample. The chain joins TRBV6-5 to TRBJ1-3, with TRBD1 matching 7 bases. CDR1 MNHEY and CDR2 SVGAGI come from the germline V gene. This CDR3 contains 13 residues. V shed 5 bases and J 4 bases; nucleotides not matched to a gene: 2. CDR3 residues: CASSEGQGNTIYF. The CDR3 nucleotides read TGTGCCAGCAGTGAGGGACAGGGAAACACCATATATTTT.

This chain connects TRBV10-3 to TRBJ2-3; 7 bases fit TRBD2. This CDR3 is built from 14 residues. Germline CDR1 ENHRY, CDR2 SYGVKD. Unmatched junction bases numbered 6, after V lost 6 bases and J lost 3 bases. CDR3 coding DNA: TGTGCCATCAGAAGGACTAGGGAGACAGATACGCAGTATTTT. Protein product: CAIRRTRETDTQYF.

The chain carries TRBV28 and TRBJ1-2; no reliable D call. Per the germline V gene, CDR1 is MDHEN and CDR2 is SYDVKM. This CDR3 region has 13 residues. Trimming removed 3 bases from V and 4 bases from J, with 9 bases in between. The CDR3 region is CASSFGESYGYTF. In DNA, the CDR3 is TGTGCCAGCAGTTTCGGGGAAAGCTATGGCTACACCTTC.

This chain connects TRBV9 to TRBJ1-1; D may be TRBD1 (5 bases). Germline CDR1 SGDLS, CDR2 YYNGEE. CDR3 length: 17 amino acids. V gave up 0 bases and J gave up 7 bases, with 22 bases separating them. Here the CDR3 reads CASSVGGARQRRREAFF. CDR3 sequence (DNA): TGTGCCAGCAGCGTAGGGGGTGCGAGACAGAGGCGCCGTGAAGCTTTCTTT.

Comment on this clone: The sample holds other DNA sequences that translate to the same CDR3. J is TRBJ1-1 and V is TRBV5-1, with 9 bases lining up with TRBD1. Germline V gene sequence: CDR1 SGHRS, CDR2 YFSETQ. The CDR3 loop spans 15 amino acids. After removal of 3 bases from V and 2 bases from J, the junction contained 5 bases not matched to a gene. CDR3 sequence reads: CASSSLTGGNTEAFF. The CDR3 DNA is TGCGCCAGCAGCTCTCTCACAGGGGGCAACACTGAAGCTTTCTTT.

The chain has TRBV7-8 and TRBJ2-5; the match to TRBD2 covers 7 bases. The CDR3 extends over 16 amino acids. Germline assignment: CDR1 SGHVS and CDR2 FQNEAQ. Unmatched junction bases numbered 7, after V lost 1 base and J lost 2 bases. The CDR3 is CASSLVSSGAQETQYF. The CDR3 bases are TGTGCCAGCAGCTTAGTGTCTAGCGGAGCTCAAGAGACCCAGTACTTC.

The chain carries TRBV18 and TRBJ2-5; 12 nucleotides line up with TRBD2. Germline CDR1 KGHSH, CDR2 LQKENI. After removal of 4 bases from V and 4 bases from J, the junction contained 19 bases not matched to a gene. This CDR3 is built from 20 residues. The CDR3 here is CASSQPRASGREGLGETQYF. CDR3 in DNA: TGTGCCAGCTCACAACCTCGCGCTAGCGGGAGGGAAGGTTTAGGAGAGACCCAGTACTTC. The full variable domain, in which reference TRBV18 and TRBJ2-5 provide the parts outside the CDR3, is NAGVMQNPRHLVRRRGQEARLRCSPMKGHSHVYWYRQLPEEGLKFMVYLQKENIIDESGMPKERFSAEFPKEGPSILRIQQVVRGDSAAYFCASSQPRASGREGLGETQYFGPGTRLLVL.

The chain combines TRBV10-2 with TRBJ1-5; a possible D gene is TRBD1 (5 bases). Germline V gene data show CDR1 as WSHSY and CDR2 as SAAADI. CDR3 length: 14 residues. V dropped 6 bases and J dropped 8 bases, with 17 bases sitting between them. The CDR3 loop is CASRPQGLEKPQHF. The CDR3 DNA reads TGCGCCAGCAGGCCCCAGGGACTGGAAAAGCCCCAGCATTTT.

V usage is TRBV29-1 and J usage is TRBJ2-2; unclear D gene. This CDR3 is 15 amino acids long. CDR1 SQVTM and CDR2 ANQGSEA come from the germline V gene. Deletions cut 7 bases from V and 3 bases from J, with 18 bases between. The CDR3 DNA is TGCAGCGCCTCCTATGTCAGCGAGGACACCGGGGAGCTGTTTTTT. Translating it yields CSASYVSEDTGELFF.

The sample holds one count of this clone. J is TRBJ1-5 and V is TRBV2; a weak D match, TRBD1 (5 bases). V dropped 3 bases and J dropped 0 bases, with 12 bases sitting between them. CDR3 length equals 16 residues. CDR1 is SNHLY and CDR2 is FYNNEI in the germline V gene. CDR3 sequence: CASSDGGYDSNQPQHF. CDR3 nucleotides: TGTGCCAGCAGTGATGGGGGGTACGATAGCAATCAGCCCCAGCATTTT.

The chain combines TRBV6-5 with TRBJ1-2; TRBD1 might be the D (6 bases). The CDR3 covers 14 residues. V lost 6 bases and J 5 bases, leaving 16 bases between the germline ends. Germline V gene data show CDR1 as MNHEY and CDR2 as SVGAGI. CDR3 protein: CASSLVDSGYGYTF. The CDR3 nucleotides are TGTGCCAGCAGCCTCGTGGACAGTGGGTATGGCTACACCTTC.

The chain carries TRBV5-1 and TRBJ2-2, with 11 bases fitting TRBD1. CDR3 length: 17 residues. V lost 4 bases, J lost 2 bases, and 7 bases stayed unmatched. Germline CDR1 and CDR2: SGHRS and YFSETQ. In nucleotides, the CDR3 is TGCGCCAGCAGCCGAACAGGGACAGGGGGAAACACCGGGGAGCTGTTTTTT. As protein: CASSRTGTGGNTGELFF. The full variable domain, completed using reference TRBV5-1 and TRBJ2-2, is KAGVTQTPRYLIKTRGQQVTLSCSPISGHRSVSWYQQTPGQGLQFLFEYFSETQRNKGNFPGRFSGRQFSNSRSEMNVSTLELGDSALYLCASSRTGTGGNTGELFFGEGSRLTVL.

The V call is TRBV5-6, the J call TRBJ2-7, with D perhaps matching TRBD1 (5 bases). This CDR3 is 15 amino acids long. Germline CDR1 and CDR2: SGHDT and YYEEEE. Trimming pared 1 base from V and 2 bases from J, leaving 13 bases between. CDR3 nucleotides: TGTGCCAGCAGCTTGAGGGGCGGAGCAGCCTACGAGCAGTACTTC. It specifies CASSLRGGAAYEQYF. The full variable domain, in which reference TRBV5-6 and TRBJ2-7 provide the parts outside the CDR3, is DAGVTQSPTHLIKTRGQQVTLRCSPKSGHDTVSWYQQALGQGPQFIFQYYEEEERQRGNFPDRFSGHQFPNYSSELNVNALLLGDSALYLCASSLRGGAAYEQYFGPGTRLTVT.

This chain joins TRBV30 and TRBJ1-5, with 9 bases fitting TRBD1. Per germline, CDR1 GTSNPN and CDR2 SVGIG (reference sequence). The junction had 11 bases not matched to a gene; V was cut back by 4 bases and J by 7 bases. This CDR3 has 15 amino acids. CDR3 amino acids: CAWNRPGQGFQPQHF. DNA of the CDR3: TGTGCCTGGAACCGCCCGGGACAGGGATTCCAGCCCCAGCATTTT.

The rearrangement joins TRBV7-3 to TRBJ1-2; TRBD1 matches at 7 bases. CDR1 is SGHTA, CDR2 FQGTGA, per germline. V shed 5 bases, J shed 8 bases, and the junction held 11 bases outside the gene matches. This CDR3 region has 14 residues. CDR3 nucleotide sequence: TGTGCCAGCAGCCGTCAGGGGGATACGGGAGGCTACACCTTC. Protein sequence: CASSRQGDTGGYTF.

This rearrangement joins TRBV9 to TRBJ2-2; D gene unclear. This CDR3 region has 14 residues. V was trimmed by 4 bases and J by 6 bases, leaving 13 bases between them. Germline V gives CDR1 SGDLS, CDR2 YYNGEE. The CDR3 bases are TGTGCCAGCAGCCCGCGCTCGGCGGCCGGGGAGCTGTTTTTT. This gives the protein CASSPRSAAGELFF.